A selection of T cell receptor beta chains follows, all from one sample in a study of OX40 agonist ivuxolimab in advanced cancers. Method: immunoSEQ multiplex PCR; TCRdb's copy keeps in-frame clones and lacks some. The sample has around 72,000 clones, 88% seen once. The starting material was CD4+ or CD8+ T cells sorted from blood, obtained in a trial of the OX40 agonist ivuxolimab. Receptors were obtained from an adult with an advanced solid tumor such as melanoma, head and neck, liver or kidney cancer. The CDR3 runs from the conserved cysteine through the conserved F or W. The D gene is left open where the match is weak. A row's size may be missing; if present it is once, few, many or a size class.

>TRBD1|TRBV6-6|14|TRBJ1-2|once
TGTGCCAGCAGCCCAGGGGGAATGGTCTATGGCTACACCTTC
CASSPGGMVYGYTF
>.|TRBV28|14|TRBJ1-3|.
TGTGCCAGCAGTTCCGACAGGACTGGAAACACCATATATTTT
CASSSDRTGNTIYF
>.|TRBV25-1|16|TRBJ1-1|.
TGTGCCAGCAGTGAGAGGTTAGGGGGTCGGGGCACTGAAGCTTTCTTT
CASSERLGGRGTEAFF
>TRBD1|TRBV2|13|TRBJ1-5|few
TGTGCCAGCAGTGCAGGGGGTTCGGGACCCCAGCATTTT
CASSAGGSGPQHF
>.|TRBV7-9|15|TRBJ2-3|.
TGTGCCAGCAGCCCAGGGGCCGTTAGCACAGATACGCAGTATTTT
CASSPGAVSTDTQYF
>TRBD2|TRBV5-4|15|TRBJ2-7|.
TGTGCCAGCAGCTTGCAGGGAGGGTGGACCTACGAGCAGTACTTC
CASSLQGGWTYEQYF
>.|TRBV7-2|17|TRBJ2-3|once
TGTGCCAGCAGCTTAGTAGGAGGGGACAGCAGCACAGATACGCAGTATTTT
CASSLVGGDSSTDTQYF
>.|TRBV18|16|TRBJ2-1|.
TGTGCCAGCTCACGTGCCCAGGACCTCTCCTACAATGAGCAGTTCTTC
CASSRAQDLSYNEQFF
>.|TRBV11-2|17|TRBJ1-2|once
TGTGCCAGCAGCTCCCTAAATCGCAGGAGGTCTAACTATGGCTACACCTTC
CASSSLNRRRSNYGYTF
>.|TRBV7-9|12|TRBJ2-5|.
TGTGCCAGCAGCCCTCTTGGGGAGACCCAGTACTTC
CASSPLGETQYF
>TRBD1|TRBV6-5|13|TRBJ2-1|.
TGTGCCAGCAGTAGGGACAGCGTACGCGAGCAGTTCTTC
CASSRDSVREQFF
>.|TRBV6-6|14|TRBJ2-3|.
TGTGCCAGCAGTTACGGAGGAAGGGTAGATACGCAGTATTTT
CASSYGGRVDTQYF
>.|TRBV5-6|16|TRBJ2-1|.
TGTGCCAGCAGCCAGGGAGGAGGGGGCCGCTACAATGAGCAGTTCTTC
CASSQGGGGRYNEQFF
>TRBD1|TRBV30|14|TRBJ2-7|.
TGTGCCTGGAGGACTCGGGACAGAATCTACGAGCAGTACTTC
CAWRTRDRIYEQYF
>.|TRBV25-1|15|TRBJ1-5|.
TGTGCCAGCAGCCCCGGCATGTATAGCAATCAGCCCCAGCATTTT
CASSPGMYSNQPQHF
>.|TRBV2|14|TRBJ2-7|.
TGTGCCAGCAGTGAAAGGGCCCAGTATGGTGAGCAGTACTTC
CASSERAQYGEQYF
>TRBD1|TRBV14|17|TRBJ1-2|.
TGTGCCAGCAGCCAAACCGGGACAGGGGGCGCCGGCTATGGCTACACCTTC
CASSQTGTGGAGYGYTF
>.|TRBV27|14|TRBJ1-2|.
TGTGCCAGCAGTTTCAGGGCAGCTAACTATGGCTACACCTTC
CASSFRAANYGYTF
>.|TRBV2|15|TRBJ1-1|few
TGTGCCAGCAGTGTCCTACAGGTCCGGAACACTGAAGCTTTCTTT
CASSVLQVRNTEAFF
>.|TRBV5-4|13|TRBJ1-4|.
TGTGCCAGCAGCTTGACAGGGACTGAAAAACTGTTTTTT
CASSLTGTEKLFF
>.|TRBV7-8|15|TRBJ2-1|.
TGTGCCAGCAGCTTGGCCGGGGGGCAGTACAATGAGCAGTTCTTC
CASSLAGGQYNEQFF
>.|TRBV28|14|TRBJ2-5|.
TGTGCCAGCAGTTTCTCGGCATTCCAAGAGACCCAGTACTTC
CASSFSAFQETQYF
>.|TRBV10-3|13|TRBJ2-5|once
TGTGCCAGGAGCATAGAGTGGGACGAGACCCAGTACTTC
CARSIEWDETQYF
>.|TRBV27|13|TRBJ1-5|.
TGTGCCAGCAGTTTATCGGGCAATCAGCCCCAGCATTTT
CASSLSGNQPQHF
>TRBD1|TRBV9|15|TRBJ1-1|once
TGTGCCAGCAGCGTTGGGGGACAGACGAACACTGAAGCTTTCTTT
CASSVGGQTNTEAFF
>.|TRBV11-3|13|TRBJ2-1|.
TGTGCCAGCAGCATAACGGAGGGGGCTAGGCAGTTCTTC
CASSITEGARQFF
>.|TRBV27|14|TRBJ1-2|.
TGTGCCAGCAGTCCCGGGGTTTCTAACTATGGCTACACCTTC
CASSPGVSNYGYTF
>.|TRBV10-2|17|TRBJ1-2|.
TGCGCCAGCAGTGATCGCCCCACGGACAGAGCTATCTATGGCTACACCTTC
CASSDRPTDRAIYGYTF
>.|TRBV6-1|15|TRBJ2-3|.
TGTGCCAGTCAATCACTTGGGGTCAGCACAGATACGCAGTATTTT
CASQSLGVSTDTQYF
>.|TRBV5-4|11|TRBJ2-5|.
TGTGCCAGCAGCGGTAGGGAGACCCAGTACTTC
CASSGRETQYF
>.|TRBV6-1|13|TRBJ1-1|.
TGTGCCAGCAGGGGGGACAAGAACACTGAAGCTTTCTTT
CASRGDKNTEAFF
>.|TRBV7-3|13|TRBJ2-2|.
TGTGCCAGCAGCCCGTTAGCGACCGGGGAGCTGTTTTTT
CASSPLATGELFF
>TRBD2|TRBV6-5|13|TRBJ2-2|.
TGTGCCGCATGGGGAGGGTTGACCGGGGAGCTGTTTTTT
CAAWGGLTGELFF
>TRBD2|TRBV5-6|16|TRBJ2-5|once
TGTGCCAGCAGCTTCGGACTAGCGGGGGGGCGGGAGACCCAGTACTTC
CASSFGLAGGRETQYF
>TRBD2|TRBV7-8|15|TRBJ2-1|.
TGTGCCAGCAGCTTTACGGGGGGGGTGCTGGGTGAGCAGTTCTTC
CASSFTGGVLGEQFF
>.|TRBV9|13|TRBJ1-1|few
TGTGCCAGCAGTCGCGGTGATGCCACTGAAGCTTTCTTT
CASSRGDATEAFF
>TRBD1|TRBV15|16|TRBJ2-5|.
TGTGCCACCAGCCGCGGGCCTCCCCTGGGGACAGGGACCCAGTACTTC
CATSRGPPLGTGTQYF
>.|TRBV25-1|15|TRBJ1-4|.
TGTGCCAGCAGTGGCCTGGACCAAACTAATGAAAAACTGTTTTTT
CASSGLDQTNEKLFF
>.|TRBV30|13|TRBJ2-7|once
TGTGCCTGGGCCCCGCCGGCTGTGTACGAGCAGTACTTC
CAWAPPAVYEQYF
>.|TRBV2|13|TRBJ1-1|.
TGTGCCAGCAGGGGACCGACTTACACTGAAGCTTTCTTT
CASRGPTYTEAFF
>.|TRBV7-8|16|TRBJ1-1|.
TGTGCCAGCACCCATTCCGCAAGGGCTGCGAACACTGAAGCTTTCTTT
CASTHSARAANTEAFF
>.|TRBV7-9|14|TRBJ2-5|.
TGTGCCAGCAGCCCCCGACAGGGAGGAGAGACCCAGTACTTC
CASSPRQGGETQYF
>TRBD1|TRBV10-1|15|TRBJ1-1|.
TGCGCCAGCAGTGAGTCGACAGGGGCTACCACTGAAGCTTTCTTT
CASSESTGATTEAFF
>TRBD2|TRBV27|13|TRBJ2-3|once
TGTGCCAGCAGTCTCCTAGCGGCAAATACGCAGTATTTT
CASSLLAANTQYF
>TRBD1|TRBV2|16|TRBJ2-1|.
TGTGCCAGCAGTGAACTGGGACAGTTCTCCTACAATGAGCAGTTCTTC
CASSELGQFSYNEQFF
>.|TRBV7-9|16|TRBJ1-4|.
TGTGCCAGCAGCTTAGAAACAGGGCTGGGAGGAGAAAAACTGTTTTTT
CASSLETGLGGEKLFF
>TRBD1|TRBV5-5|13|TRBJ2-5|.
TGTGCCAGCAGCCTCACAGGGGGAGAGACCCAGTACTTC
CASSLTGGETQYF
>TRBD1|TRBV28|16|TRBJ1-2|.
TGTGCCAGCAGTTTCCCGGAGGGACAGGGCGGCTATGGCTACACCTTC
CASSFPEGQGGYGYTF
>TRBD1|TRBV2|16|TRBJ2-7|.
TGTGCCAGCAGTGTAAATGGACAGGGTTTGGTCTACGAGCAGTACTTC
CASSVNGQGLVYEQYF
>TRBD1|TRBV5-4|16|TRBJ2-3|.
TGTGCCAGCAGCCAGACCGGACAGGGTTACACAGATACGCAGTATTTT
CASSQTGQGYTDTQYF
>TRBD1|TRBV28|13|TRBJ2-7|.
TGTGCCAGCAGTACCGGGACAGGGGAGCAGCAGTACTTC
CASSTGTGEQQYF
>TRBD2|TRBV28|16|TRBJ2-3|.
TGTGCCAGCAGTTTTCCCCTAGCGGGATTCACAGATACGCAGTATTTT
CASSFPLAGFTDTQYF
>.|TRBV6-5|14|TRBJ1-5|.
TGTGCCAGCAGCCAACAATATAGCAATCAGCCCCAGCATTTT
CASSQQYSNQPQHF
>.|TRBV6-4|12|TRBJ1-4|.
TGTGCCAGCAGTGACTCGTGGGGAACCCTGTTTTTT
CASSDSWGTLFF
>.|TRBV9|13|TRBJ1-1|once
TGTGCCAGCAGCGGAGAGGGAGAACCTGAAGCTTTCTTT
CASSGEGEPEAFF